The 14 T cell receptor beta chains below come from one sample, sequenced in a study of blood T cell repertoires in COVID-19. Some clones are missing from TCRdb's copy, which holds only in-frame ones; the method was immunoSEQ multiplex PCR. The sample yields roughly 100,000 clones, about two thirds seen once. Sample: peripheral blood. Receptors were obtained from a human donor with acute or convalescent COVID-19. The donor label of this sample is uncertain.

The gene calls are TRBV6-1 and TRBJ2-2, with a tentative D call TRBD1 (6 bases). Trimming took 2 bases from V and 7 from J, leaving 11 bases between them. The CDR3 is made up of 14 amino acids. CDR1 is MNHNS and CDR2 is SASEGT in the germline V gene. CDR3 sequence reads: CASSEFGGHGELFF. CDR3 coding DNA: TGTGCCAGCAGTGAATTTGGGGGCCACGGGGAGCTGTTTTTT.

The sample holds a few counts of this clone. The rearrangement joins TRBV7-2 to TRBJ2-1, with TRBD1 as a possible D gene (6 bases). Trimming removed 6 bases at V and 8 bases at J, with 14 bases between. Per germline, CDR1 SGHTA and CDR2 FQGNSA. This CDR3 region has 13 residues. DNA for the CDR3: TGTGCCAGCAGTTGGGGGCCGGGCTATGAGCAGTTCTTC. Its translation is CASSWGPGYEQFF. The whole variable domain, filled in from reference TRBV7-2 and TRBJ2-1, reads GAGVSQSPSNKVTEKGKDVELRCDPISGHTALYWYRQSLGQGLEFLIYFQGNSAPDKSGLPSDRFSAERTGGSVSTLTIQRTQQEDSAVYLCASSWGPGYEQFFGPGTRLTVL.

This rearrangement joins TRBV19 to TRBJ1-2, with TRBD1 matching over 8 bases. Looked up from germline, CDR1 is LNHDA and CDR2 is SQIVND (reference sequence). The CDR3 has 15 residues. J gave up 4 bases and V 5 bases, and 9 bases lay outside the gene matches. The CDR3 sequence is CASSQLDRGGYGYTF. CDR3 bases: TGTGCCAGTAGTCAACTCGACAGGGGCGGCTATGGCTACACCTTC. The complete variable domain, with remaining parts taken from reference TRBV19 and TRBJ1-2, reads DGGITQSPKYLFRKEGQNVTLSCEQNLNHDAMYWYRQDPGQGLRLIYYSQIVNDFQKGDIAEGYSVSREKKESFPLTVTSAQKNPTAFYLCASSQLDRGGYGYTFGSGTRLTVV.

The genes are TRBV5-8 and TRBJ2-6, with D uncertain. The V end lost 4 bases, the J end lost 0 bases, and 17 bases lay between the germline ends. Germline loops: CDR1 SGHTS, CDR2 YDEGEE. The CDR3 extends over 18 amino acids. CDR3 DNA sequence: TGTGCCAGCAGCCCCGGCGGTCAGCAACTCTCTGGGGCCAACGTCCTGACTTTC. Translating gives CASSPGGQQLSGANVLTF.

The genes are TRBV7-9 and TRBJ2-7; 8 positions match TRBD1. The germline gives CDR1 SEHNR, CDR2 FQNEAQ (reference sequence). V was clipped by 5 bases and J by 7 bases; unmatched bases: 7. CDR3 length: 13 amino acids. The CDR3 DNA reads TGTGCCAGCAGCGTAGGACAGGGTTGGGAGCAGTACTTC. Translated, it gives CASSVGQGWEQYF.

The V and J genes are TRBV1 and TRBJ2-2; whether TRBD2, the table's D call, matches the DNA was not checked. TRBV1 is a recognized pseudogene. The CDR3 sequence is 16 residues long. CDR3 nucleotide sequence: TGCACCAGCAGCCTCAGACTAGCGGATAACACCGGGGAGCTGTTTTTT. This sequence encodes CTSSLRLADNTGELFF.

The chain uses TRBV28 and TRBJ1-1; tentative D call: TRBD1 (5 bases). V lost 6 bases, J lost 3 bases, and 23 bases lay in between. The germline CDR1 and CDR2 sequences are MDHEN and SYDVKM. The CDR3 runs to 17 residues. The CDR3 is CASSPRAGRKGDTEAFF. As DNA, the CDR3 is TGTGCCAGCAGCCCCAGAGCAGGGCGGAAAGGTGACACTGAAGCTTTCTTT.

The V and J genes are TRBV6-6 and TRBJ2-7, with 10 bases matching TRBD2. In germline, CDR1 is MNHNY, CDR2 SVGAGI (reference sequence). This CDR3 is built from 14 residues. Trimming cost V 6 bases and J 1 base; bases outside gene matches: 3. The CDR3 region is CASSQAGGSYEQYF. The CDR3 region has the DNA TGTGCCAGCAGCCAAGCGGGGGGGTCCTACGAGCAGTACTTC.

This sequence joins TRBV12-3 or TRBV12-4 and TRBJ2-1; D perhaps matches TRBD1 (6 bases). V gave up 6 bases and J gave up 4 bases, with 10 bases separating them. CDR3 length: 13 amino acids. CDR3 residues: CASSPGQYNEQFF. CDR3 nucleotide sequence: TGTGCCAGCAGCCCCGGACAGTACAATGAGCAGTTCTTC.

CDR3 amino acids: CASSYSGQGRNTEAFF. The DNA for the CDR3 is TGTGCCAGCAGTTACTCTGGACAGGGGAGGAACACTGAAGCTTTCTTT. The rearrangement links TRBV6-5 to TRBJ1-1; 9 nucleotides line up with TRBD1. Germline loops: CDR1 MNHEY, CDR2 SVGAGI. Trimming removed 0 bases from V and 1 base from J; junction bases left unmatched: 3. This CDR3 has 16 residues.

The chain has TRBV4-1 and TRBJ2-7, with D unclear. V was clipped by 0 bases and J by 4 bases, with 13 bases between them. The CDR3 loop spans 15 amino acids. Germline lookup yields CDR1 MGHRA and CDR2 YSYEKL. The CDR3 DNA sequence: TGCGCCAGCAGCCAAGATCCTGGGCCTCCGTACGAGCAGTACGTC. Its protein is CASSQDPGPPYEQYV.

The sample holds a few counts of this clone. The CDR3 reads CASSSKGGWVPLHF. CDR3 nucleotides: TGTGCCAGCAGCTCCAAGGGGGGGTGGGTCCCCCTCCACTTT. The chain joins TRBV7-2 to TRBJ1-6; TRBD1 is a possible D gene (6 bases). With 4 bases removed from V and 13 bases from J, the gap between germline ends came to 17 bases. The CDR3 totals 14 residues. The V gene's germline CDR1 is SGHTA and CDR2 FQGNSA.

The chain employs TRBV18 and TRBJ2-2, with D perhaps matching TRBD1 (5 bases). Germline V gene sequence: CDR1 KGHSH, CDR2 LQKENI. This CDR3 is 16 amino acids long. V lost 1 base and J lost 7, with 16 bases in between. CDR3 sequence (DNA): TGTGCCAGCTCACCACGGGGCAGCAGGGATGTCGGGGAGCTGTTTTTT. Residues: CASSPRGSRDVGELFF.

This rearrangement joins TRBV3-1 (or the pseudogene TRBV3-2) to TRBJ2-5; no clear D gene. The V end lost 3 bases, the J end lost 1 base, and 12 bases lay between the germline ends. CDR3 size: 15 residues. Germline values: CDR1 LGHDT, CDR2 YNNKEL (reference sequence). In nucleotides, the CDR3 is TGTGCCAGCAGCCAGGCTCCGACACCCCAAGAGACCCAGTACTTC. This gives the protein CASSQAPTPQETQYF.